This T cell receptor (beta chain) was recovered during a study of graft-versus-host responses after intestinal transplantation (dated by TCRdb to about 2021). At the level of the whole study: The transplants that recipients got were multivisceral, liver-intestinal, or isolated intestinal. The cohort enrolled about two dozen intestinal transplant recipients, one of whom was a retransplant, and a few patients without pretransplant specimens were excluded. Rather than going through the commercial service, samples from three later patients were sequenced in-house on an Illumina MiSeq and processed with MiXCR. A peak of at least 4% donor T cells among recipient peripheral blood mononuclear cells was the definition used for donor T cell macrochimerism. To identify alloreactive clones, pre-transplant mixed lymphocyte reaction products were sequenced and then compared with unstimulated pre-transplant donor and recipient T cells. Anti-thymocyte globulin induction was given to all recipients, followed by maintenance tacrolimus and steroids for approximately 3 years. Bulk TCR-beta CDR3 sequencing was used to track graft-versus-host and host-versus-graft alloreactive T cell clones in the graft, circulation and bone marrow after intestinal transplantation.

Blood samples were collected up to 4 times in the first month after transplant and then at least monthly when available. What the authors observed across the whole study: Early after transplant, peak levels of circulating GvH clones were associated with declines in HvG clones. GvH clones turned up in recipient bone marrow, with some appearing earlier in ileal mucosa or blood, a pattern consistent with an intestinal mucosal origin. The relatively low number and heterogeneity of intestinal transplant patients limited the conclusions. In patients with donor T cell macrochimerism, the allografts had high GvH to HvG T cell clonal ratios.

Reading the germline V gene gives CDR1 SNHLY and CDR2 FYNNEI. V drops 6 bases and J drops 8 bases, leaving 7 bases in between. Reading from cysteine to phenylalanine, the CDR3 counts 10 amino acids. Here the CDR3 DNA is all that survives: 30 bases in frame from base 1. The library was obtained by the immunoSEQ multiplex PCR assay. High-throughput TCR-beta CDR3 sequencing of genomic DNA from most patients was performed by Adaptive Biotechnologies. Turning to the authors' computational methods: TCR sequencing data were retrieved from Adaptive's ImmunoSEQ software for about 17 patients, whereas three other patients were processed with MiXCR and VDJtools. CDR3 nucleotide sequences shared between donor and recipient were removed because the origin of such sequences could not be assigned. To count as alloreactive, a clone needed at least 2-fold expansion over unstimulated cells and a minimum CFSE-low frequency of 0.002% (template counts) or 0.001% (read counts). Clones were considered mappable if detected in sequenced pre-transplant spleen, lymph node, or MLR CFSE-low populations of the donor or recipient. Cumulative frequency of alloreactive clones was calculated as a percentage of all sequences weighted by copy number. TCRdb took over this immuneACCESS table, retaining in-frame rearrangements with V and J assigned. Such tables are incomplete; in checked studies, under half of the missing clones stem from an unresolved V gene, and the remainder is unexplained. The V and J calls and the clone size are those of that table, but D and trimming were determined from the DNA. For this sample the table gives 15,000 to 20,000 clones, of which over 70% were detected only once. The ten top clones hold 6% of the sample.

Regarding this clone: The antigen it binds to is not known. One base away there is no much larger clone; base qualities are not given.

This TCR was recovered from a human patient who received an intestinal transplant, so some T cells may come from the graft donor. This specimen consisted of PBMCs, obtained about 110 days after intestinal transplant. The V and J genes are TRBV2 and TRBJ1-2, with the D gene too uncertain to name. For the CDR3, the sequence is CASRLMGYTF. The nucleotides are TGTGCCAGCAGATTAATGGGCTACACCTTC.